This TCR beta chain was sequenced in a study of blood T cell repertoires in COVID-19. Study-level background: Italy, Spain and the United States were the sources of the convalescent and acute COVID-19 samples. Sources were T cells, B-cell-depleted T cells, or PBMCs; the material itself was cDNA or gDNA.

The CDR3 is 11 residues long. The V end lost 6 bases, the J end lost 9 bases, and 15 bases lay between the germline ends. CDR1 and CDR2 from the germline V gene are DFQATT and SNEGSKA (reference sequence). Original data processing: Estimation of nucleated cell counts was performed using reference gene primer amplification. The assay was immunoSEQ multiplex PCR, and TCRdb's table has in-frame clones only and misses some. From that table come the V and J calls and clone size; the DNA was used to work out D and trimming. The sample has around 180,000 clones, around 77% seen once. Sequenced material: peripheral blood. The V and J genes are TRBV20-1 and TRBJ2-7; no clear D. The sequence came from a man between 60 and 70 years old with active or convalescent COVID-19. In DNA form, the CDR3 reads TGCAGTGCCCCCCGGAACGGCGGGCAGTACTTC. Translating gives CSAPRNGGQYF.